Listed here is a single T cell receptor beta chain. No antigen is known for it. The source of the sample is a study of cytomegalovirus exposure and HLA in healthy donors. Study summary: Earlier results showed approximately 110 million unique TCR beta sequences derived from roughly 200 million T cells.

CDR3 length: 15 amino acids. Germline trimming cut 4 bases from V and 5 bases from J; bases unmatched to any gene: 4. CDR1 and CDR2 from the germline V gene are SGHRS and YFSETQ. The study ran its PCR with 60 Vbeta and 13 Jbeta primers. TCRdb's copy holds only in-frame clones and misses some; the assay was immunoSEQ multiplex PCR. Found here are about 160,000 clones, 79% of them singletons; the top ten hold roughly 6%. Study-wide findings and caveats: Data from an earlier analysis indicated that most TCR beta V segments were productive either about 87% or about 30% of the time. TCR beta chains associated with HLA were, in a later analysis, more clonally expanded than equally common others.

This TCR derives from a man aged 45-65 years in good health and CMV-seropositive. Sequencing was carried out using PBMCs. This rearrangement joins TRBV5-1 to TRBJ2-1, with 12 bases aligning to TRBD1. The CDR3 spells CASSVGQGANNEQFF. CDR3 DNA sequence: TGCGCCAGCAGCGTGGGACAGGGGGCCAACAATGAGCAGTTCTTC.